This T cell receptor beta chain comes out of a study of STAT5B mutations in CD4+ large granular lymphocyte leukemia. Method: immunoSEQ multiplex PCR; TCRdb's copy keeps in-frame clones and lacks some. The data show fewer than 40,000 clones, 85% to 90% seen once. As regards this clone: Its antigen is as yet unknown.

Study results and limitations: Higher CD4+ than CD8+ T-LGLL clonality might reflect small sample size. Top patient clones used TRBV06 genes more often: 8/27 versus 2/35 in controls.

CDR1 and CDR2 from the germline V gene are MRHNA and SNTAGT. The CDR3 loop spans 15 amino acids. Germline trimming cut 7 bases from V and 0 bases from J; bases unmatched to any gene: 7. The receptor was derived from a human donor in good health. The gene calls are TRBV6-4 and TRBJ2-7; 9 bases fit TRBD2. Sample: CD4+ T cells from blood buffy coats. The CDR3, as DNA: TGTGCCAGCAAGAGCCTAGCGGGGCGCTCCTACGAGCAGTACTTC. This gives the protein CASKSLAGRSYEQYF.